This TCR beta chain was recorded in a study of graft-versus-host responses after intestinal transplantation. Study as a whole: Recipients uniformly received anti-thymocyte globulin induction, followed by tacrolimus and steroids for roughly 3 years.

General study findings and limits: In recipient marrow, GvH clones were found, and some appeared first in ileum or blood. High graft-versus-host to host-versus-graft clonal ratios were seen in allografts of patients with graft-donor T cell macrochimerism.

The CDR3 contains 13 residues. Per germline, CDR1 KGHSH and CDR2 LQKENI. J was trimmed by 3 bases and V by 5 bases; bases with no gene match: 3. This table comes from immunoSEQ multiplex PCR, and its TCRdb copy is limited to in-frame clones, with some not included. The data hold 45,000 to 60,000 clones, with about nine tenths observed a single time. A single count supports this clone. Its antigen is still unknown. Sequencing was performed on unstimulated CD4+ T cells sorted from spleen or lymph node cells, taken before transplant. The sequence came from a human donor who was the organ donor for an intestinal transplant. V and J are TRBV18 and TRBJ1-1, with TRBD1 identical over 7 bases. The CDR3 protein is CASSFGTDTEAFF. CDR3 DNA: TGTGCCAGCTCATTCGGGACAGACACTGAAGCTTTCTTT.